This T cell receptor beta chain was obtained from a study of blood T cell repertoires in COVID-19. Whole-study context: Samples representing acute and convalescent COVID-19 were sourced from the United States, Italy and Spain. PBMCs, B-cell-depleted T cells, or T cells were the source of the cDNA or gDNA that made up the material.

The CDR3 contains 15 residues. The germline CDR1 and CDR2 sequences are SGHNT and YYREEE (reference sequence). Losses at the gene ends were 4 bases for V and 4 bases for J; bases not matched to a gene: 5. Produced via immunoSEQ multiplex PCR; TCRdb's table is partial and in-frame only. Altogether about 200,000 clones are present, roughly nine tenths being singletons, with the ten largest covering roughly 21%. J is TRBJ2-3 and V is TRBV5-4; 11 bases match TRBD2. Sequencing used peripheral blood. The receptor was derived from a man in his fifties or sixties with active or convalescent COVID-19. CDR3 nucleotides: TGTGCCAGCAGCAGTAGCGGGGGGGCGGCAGATACGCAGTATTTT. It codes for CASSSSGGAADTQYF. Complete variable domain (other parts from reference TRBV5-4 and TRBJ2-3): ETGVTQSPTHLIKTRGQQVTLRCSSQSGHNTVSWYQQALGQGPQFIFQYYREEENGRGNFPPRFSGLQFPNYSSELNVNALELDDSALYLCASSSSGGAADTQYFGPGTRLTVL.